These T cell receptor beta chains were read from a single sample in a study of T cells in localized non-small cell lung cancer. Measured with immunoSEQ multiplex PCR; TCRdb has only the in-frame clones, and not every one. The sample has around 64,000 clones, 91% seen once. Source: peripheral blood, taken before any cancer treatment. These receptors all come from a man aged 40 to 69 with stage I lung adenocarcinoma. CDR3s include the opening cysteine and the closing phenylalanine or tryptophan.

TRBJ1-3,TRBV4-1,CASSQDRDRSGNTIYF
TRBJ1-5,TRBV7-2,CASSWGAGPNQPQHF
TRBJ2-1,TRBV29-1,CSAGTSGSGEQFF
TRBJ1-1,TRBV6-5,CASRPLGARAFF
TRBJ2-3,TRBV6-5,CASSSGQGVFADTQYF
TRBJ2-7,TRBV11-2,CASSFSGTRNEQYF
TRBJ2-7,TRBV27,CASRGGTGFYEQYF
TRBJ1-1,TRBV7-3,CASSLSPGFGTEAFF
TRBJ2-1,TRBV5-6,CASSLSYNEQFF
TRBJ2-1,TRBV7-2,CASSLGPPGLSSYNEQFF
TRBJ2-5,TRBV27,CASSLLGGAGETQYF
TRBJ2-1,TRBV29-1,CSVEDHRGHYNEQFF
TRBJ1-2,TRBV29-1,CSVASWPNGDYGYTF
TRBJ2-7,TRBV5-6,CASSLAGSYEQYF
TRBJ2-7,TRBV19,CASSVLAEGSYEQYF
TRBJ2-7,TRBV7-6,CASSPTGREVSYEQYF
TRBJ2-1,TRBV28,CASSSPPFVRQFF
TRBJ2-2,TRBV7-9,CASSLAQWNTGELFF
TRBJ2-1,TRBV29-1,CSVVGLAGVGSSYNEQFF
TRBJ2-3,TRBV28,CASSETGGRTDTQYF
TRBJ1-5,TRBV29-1,CSVVQGSNQPQHF
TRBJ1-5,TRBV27,CASSPLRDRDQPQHF
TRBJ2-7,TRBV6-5,CASSSGRSSYEQYF
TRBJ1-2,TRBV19,CASSRSPGPPGYTF
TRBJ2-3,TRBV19,CASTSGQGTDTQYF
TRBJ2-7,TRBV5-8,CASSRAHSSYEQYF
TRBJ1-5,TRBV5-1,CASSLGVSPNQPQHF
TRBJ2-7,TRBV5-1,CASSETQREAYEQYF
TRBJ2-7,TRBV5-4,CASSLSGRETYEQYF
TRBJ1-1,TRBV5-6,CASSLGGLDTEAFF
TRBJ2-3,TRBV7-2,CASNRPVGSLADTQYF
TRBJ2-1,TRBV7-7,CASSLGDGNNEQFF
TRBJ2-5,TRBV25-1,CASSAVGQPEETQYF
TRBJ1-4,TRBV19,CASKGSNEKLFF
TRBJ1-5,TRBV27,CASSMGRGRVSNQPQHF
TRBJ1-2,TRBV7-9,CASSRGGLDYGYTF
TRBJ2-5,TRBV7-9,CASSFPLETQYF
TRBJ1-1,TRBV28,CASSSPGQRTEAFF
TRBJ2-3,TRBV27,CASSSWGFSTDTQYF
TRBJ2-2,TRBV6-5,CASRPNQGELFF
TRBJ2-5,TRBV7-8,CASSFRLVWEETQYF
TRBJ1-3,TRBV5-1,CASSLDQVSGNTIYF
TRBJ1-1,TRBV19,CASSTLTGTGRTEAFF
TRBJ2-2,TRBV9,CASSRGHRDGELFF
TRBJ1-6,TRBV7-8,CASSFETGHNSPLHF